What follows are 30 T cell receptor beta chains derived from one specimen sequenced in a study of CD8+ T cells in alopecia areata. RNA extraction and reverse transcription yielded cDNA as sequencing template. Here immunoSEQ multiplex PCR was the method, and the copy in TCRdb shows in-frame clones only, minus some. In the table there are about 150,000 clones, roughly 53% of which are singletons. The material sequenced was CD4+ T cells sorted from blood, taken at week 0. These receptors came from a human donor with alopecia areata.

The CDR3 protein is CASSERVSTDTQYF. The CDR3 DNA reads as TGTGCCAGCAGTGAGAGAGTTAGCACAGATACGCAGTATTTT. V and J are TRBV2 and TRBJ2-3; D remains unclear. CDR3 length: 14 residues. Germline V lookup: CDR1 SNHLY, CDR2 FYNNEI. Trimming shortened V by 3 bases and J by 0 bases, and 7 bases separated the two germline ends.

This chain joins TRBV7-2 and TRBJ2-5; D is unclear. V shed 1 base and J shed 4 bases, with 7 bases lying between them. Looked up from germline, CDR1 is SGHTA and CDR2 is FQGNSA. CDR3 length: 13 residues. The chain's CDR3 is CASSLGVGETQYF. The DNA for the CDR3 is TGTGCCAGCAGCTTAGGTGTAGGAGAGACCCAGTACTTC.

This chain connects TRBV6-5 to TRBJ1-5; 7 positions agree with TRBD1. V dropped 6 bases and J dropped 5; count of bases not matched to a gene: 1. This CDR3 is 12 amino acids long. Germline lookup yields CDR1 MNHEY and CDR2 SVGAGI. CDR3: CASSDRDQPQHF. CDR3 coding DNA: TGTGCCAGCAGCGACAGGGATCAGCCCCAGCATTTT.

This chain links TRBV30 with TRBJ2-7; 7 nucleotides align to TRBD1. The germline CDR1 and CDR2 sequences are GTSNPN and SVGIG (reference sequence). The CDR3 is 13 amino acids. With 5 bases clipped from V and 5 bases from J, the junction kept 9 bases outside the gene matches. CDR3 sequence: CAWQDRVWHEQYF. As DNA, the CDR3 is TGTGCCTGGCAAGACAGGGTATGGCACGAGCAGTACTTC.

On this clone itself: Germline is not matched at one junction end, which may reflect a read error. CDR3 sequence reads: CASSPRTDRDGYTF. CDR3 bases: TGTGCCAGCAGCCCGAGAACCGACAGGGACGGCTATACCTTC. This chain links TRBV4-2 with TRBJ1-2; 7 bases agree with TRBD1. Germline V gives CDR1 LGHNA, CDR2 YNFKEQ. The CDR3 spans 14 residues.

The rearrangement links TRBV19 to TRBJ1-2; D ambiguous. This CDR3 contains 13 residues. Germline V gives CDR1 LNHDA, CDR2 SQIVND (reference sequence). V dropped 4 bases and J dropped 4 bases, with 10 bases sitting between them. The CDR3 spells CASSTQRGYGYTF. CDR3 DNA sequence: TGTGCCAGTAGTACGCAGAGAGGCTATGGCTACACCTTC.

The table lists this clone with a few counts. This rearrangement joins TRBV10-3 to TRBJ2-3; D remains ambiguous. The germline gives CDR1 ENHRY, CDR2 SYGVKD. This CDR3 has 14 residues. The germline V and J ends were trimmed by 0 bases and 3 bases, with 7 bases remaining between them. CDR3 sequence: CAISESVGTDTQYF. The CDR3 DNA reads as TGTGCCATCAGTGAGTCAGTGGGGACAGATACGCAGTATTTT.

The rearrangement links TRBV9 to TRBJ2-5; no clear D. Trimming cost V 0 bases and J 6 bases, with 12 bases left between them. Germline V lookup: CDR1 SGDLS, CDR2 YYNGEE. The CDR3 is made up of 14 amino acids. CDR3 loop: CASSVAAPAQTQYF. The CDR3 nucleotides are TGTGCCAGCAGCGTAGCAGCGCCAGCCCAGACCCAGTACTTC.

The chain joins TRBV6-6 to TRBJ2-4; 7 nucleotides align to TRBD2. The CDR3 is made up of 14 amino acids. Germline CDR1 and CDR2: MNHNY and SVGAGI (reference sequence). V was clipped by 5 bases and J by 2 bases; unmatched bases: 3. This chain's CDR3 is CASSTGGTKNIQYF. The DNA of the CDR3 is TGTGCCAGCAGTACCGGGGGGACCAAAAACATTCAGTACTTC.

The rearrangement links TRBV29-1 to TRBJ2-1, with 9 bases fitting TRBD2. This CDR3 is 13 amino acids long. Looked up from germline, CDR1 is SQVTM and CDR2 is ANQGSEA. V was clipped by 7 bases and J by 6 bases; unmatched bases: 7. The CDR3 spells CSELAGAGNEQFF. The CDR3 nucleotides are TGCAGCGAGTTAGCGGGGGCGGGCAATGAGCAGTTCTTC.

This clone was seen more than once but under ten times. The rearrangement joins TRBV10-3 to TRBJ1-4, with TRBD1 identical over 8 bases. Unmatched junction bases numbered 9, after V lost 8 bases and J lost 7 bases. In germline, CDR1 is ENHRY, CDR2 SYGVKD. This CDR3 is 14 amino acids long. CDR3 sequence: CAIGGGTGGEKLFF. As DNA, the CDR3 is TGTGCCATCGGAGGAGGAACAGGGGGTGAAAAACTGTTTTTT.

V and J are TRBV6-5 and TRBJ1-2, with unresolved D. The CDR3 has 11 amino acids. V gave up 6 bases and J gave up 5 bases, with 7 bases separating them. Germline values: CDR1 MNHEY, CDR2 SVGAGI. CDR3 sequence (DNA): TGTGCCAGCAGGACGGGTTATGGCTACACCTTC. Its protein is CASRTGYGYTF.

The CDR3 DNA reads TGCAGCGTTGAGGGGGGACAGACTTCCAATGAGCAGTTCTTC. Its translation is CSVEGGQTSNEQFF. The chain has TRBV29-1 and TRBJ2-1, with a possible D match to TRBD1 (7 bases). The V gene lost 3 bases and the J gene lost 6 bases, with 15 bases spanning the gap. Germline-derived CDR1 and CDR2 are SQVTM and ANQGSEA. The CDR3 spans 14 residues.

The chain uses TRBV5-1 and TRBJ1-5, with D perhaps matching TRBD1 (6 bases). The V gene lost 2 bases and the J gene lost 7 bases, with 10 bases spanning the gap. Germline V gene sequence: CDR1 SGHRS, CDR2 YFSETQ. This CDR3 is 13 amino acids long. CDR3 DNA sequence: TGCGCCAGCAGCTTAGGAGGACAGCAGCCCCAGCATTTT. Protein sequence: CASSLGGQQPQHF.

The chain combines TRBV29-1 with TRBJ1-1; D is unclear. CDR1 SQVTM and CDR2 ANQGSEA come from the germline V gene. The ends were cut back, 5 bases at V and 0 bases at J, with 13 bases in the middle. This CDR3 is 14 amino acids long. CDR3 amino acids: CSVLRGLMNTEAFF. As DNA, the CDR3 is TGCAGCGTTCTAAGAGGGTTAATGAACACTGAAGCTTTCTTT.

This clone was observed a handful of times. The rearrangement joins TRBV7-2 to TRBJ2-2; D not resolved. The germline CDR1 and CDR2 sequences are SGHTA and FQGNSA. The CDR3 loop spans 13 amino acids. The V end lost 2 bases, the J end lost 8 bases, and 9 bases lay between the germline ends. CDR3 in DNA: TGTGCCAGCAGCTTACAGGCGGTGGGGGAGCTGTTTTTT. The encoded protein is CASSLQAVGELFF.

V and J are TRBV11-2 and TRBJ1-1; maybe TRBD1 (6 bases). Trimming took off 6 bases at V and 0 bases at J, with 14 bases between the two ends. The germline V gene has CDR1 SGHAT and CDR2 FQNNGV. The CDR3 has 15 residues. This chain's CDR3 is CASSSGGRMNTEAFF. The CDR3 region has the DNA TGTGCCAGCAGTTCCGGGGGCAGGATGAACACTGAAGCTTTCTTT.

Here the CDR3 DNA reads TGTGCCAGCAGCCTCTCGGGTGCGGGGAGATCACCCCTCCACTTT. As protein: CASSLSGAGRSPLHF. V usage is TRBV6-5 and J usage is TRBJ1-6, with D unresolved. Looked up from germline, CDR1 is MNHEY and CDR2 is SVGAGI. CDR3 length: 15 residues. V lost 6 bases to trimming and J lost 10 bases, with 19 bases between them.

The genes are TRBV30 and TRBJ1-5; D is unclear. Germline assignment: CDR1 GTSNPN and CDR2 SVGIG (reference sequence). V was clipped by 8 bases and J by 2 bases, with 10 bases between them. The CDR3 covers 12 residues. CDR3 sequence (DNA): TGTGCCGGGGTGTTCGGCAATCAGCCCCAGCATTTT. Its translation is CAGVFGNQPQHF.

This chain joins TRBV9 and TRBJ2-3; tentatively, D is TRBD2 (7 bases). V lost 0 bases and J 5 bases, leaving 13 bases between the germline ends. Germline V gives CDR1 SGDLS, CDR2 YYNGEE. CDR3 length equals 15 residues. This chain's CDR3 is CASSVAGGRGDTQYF. CDR3 DNA sequence: TGTGCCAGCAGCGTAGCGGGGGGCCGGGGAGATACGCAGTATTTT. Full variable domain (rest looked up from reference TRBV9 and TRBJ2-3): DSGVTQTPKHLITATGQRVTLRCSPRSGDLSVYWYQQSLDQGLQFLIQYYNGEERAKGNILERFSAQQFPDLHSELNLSSLELGDSALYFCASSVAGGRGDTQYFGPGTRLTVL.

This chain links TRBV30 with TRBJ2-1; TRBD1 is a possible D gene (8 bases). The length of the CDR3 is 13 residues. Germline lookup yields CDR1 GTSNPN and CDR2 SVGIG (reference sequence). Trimming took 5 bases from V and 4 from J, leaving 12 bases between them. CDR3 in amino acids: CAWERDRYNEQFF. The CDR3 nucleotides are TGTGCCTGGGAGCGGGACAGGTACAATGAGCAGTTCTTC.

Here the CDR3 DNA reads TGTGCCTGGAGTTCCCGGGACAGCAATGGCTACACCTTC. The encoded protein is CAWSSRDSNGYTF. This chain links TRBV30 with TRBJ1-2; 7 positions agree with TRBD1. After removal of 2 bases from V and 6 bases from J, the junction contained 6 bases not matched to a gene. CDR3 length: 13 amino acids. Germline V gene data show CDR1 as GTSNPN and CDR2 as SVGIG (reference sequence).

The rearrangement links TRBV7-3 to TRBJ2-3; 11 bases map to TRBD2. The CDR3 sequence is 15 residues long. The germline gives CDR1 SGHTA, CDR2 FQGTGA. Trimming at V came to 5 bases and at J to 7 bases, leaving 8 bases not matched to a gene. The CDR3 DNA follows: TGTGCCAGCAGCCCAGCCGGGACTAGCGGTTATACGCAGTATTTT. It is translated as CASSPAGTSGYTQYF.

This clone was seen a handful of times. The chain couples TRBV5-1 to TRBJ2-7; 7 nucleotides line up with TRBD2. V was pared by 5 bases and J by 0 bases, with 17 bases of the junction left unmatched. CDR3 length: 18 amino acids. The V gene's germline CDR1 is SGHRS and CDR2 YFSETQ. The CDR3 DNA is TGCGCCAGCAGTCTGCTGGGGGGGTCGGACTTAACCTCCTACGAGCAGTACTTC. Translated: CASSLLGGSDLTSYEQYF.

The rearrangement links TRBV4-3 to TRBJ2-1; D not resolved. The ends were cut back, 0 bases at V and 3 bases at J, with 12 bases in the middle. Germline CDR1 LGHNA, CDR2 YSLEER. The CDR3 sequence is 16 residues long. CDR3 protein: CASSQDRVEFYNEQFF. The CDR3, as DNA: TGCGCCAGCAGCCAAGATCGCGTGGAGTTCTACAATGAGCAGTTCTTC.

This chain uses TRBV7-2 with TRBJ2-5, with 9 bases fitting TRBD2. After removal of 4 bases from V and 7 bases from J, the junction contained 13 bases not matched to a gene. The CDR3 extends over 16 amino acids. CDR1 is SGHTA and CDR2 is FQGNSA in the germline V gene. The CDR3 reads CASSSPLASGERTQYF. The CDR3 DNA is TGTGCCAGCAGCTCACCCTTAGCTAGCGGGGAGCGGACCCAGTACTTC.

This chain links TRBV5-1 with TRBJ2-1; TRBD1 might be the D (5 bases). Trimming left V 1 base short and J 1 base short, with 12 bases between. Germline values: CDR1 SGHRS, CDR2 YFSETQ. The CDR3 length is 16 residues. DNA of the CDR3: TGCGCCAGCAGCTTGCTCCGCAGGGCGTCCTACAATGAGCAGTTCTTC. Its protein is CASSLLRRASYNEQFF. The full variable domain, completed using reference TRBV5-1 and TRBJ2-1, is KAGVTQTPRYLIKTRGQQVTLSCSPISGHRSVSWYQQTPGQGLQFLFEYFSETQRNKGNFPGRFSGRQFSNSRSEMNVSTLELGDSALYLCASSLLRRASYNEQFFGPGTRLTVL.

On this clone: The sample holds other DNA sequences that translate to the same CDR3. The V and J genes are TRBV29-1 and TRBJ2-3, with a weak D call TRBD1 (5 bases). V gave up 6 bases and J gave up 3 bases, with 7 bases separating them. The CDR3 length is 11 residues. From germline, CDR1 is SQVTM and CDR2 ANQGSEA. CDR3 sequence (DNA): TGCAGCGTCGCAGGGACAGATACGCAGTATTTT. Translating gives CSVAGTDTQYF.

In its sample, this clone was seen a few times. The rearrangement uses TRBV4-3 and TRBJ2-1, with D perhaps matching TRBD1 or TRBD2 (5 bases each). V shed 0 bases and J shed 13 bases, with 13 bases lying between them. The length of the CDR3 is 13 residues. Looked up from germline, CDR1 is LGHNA and CDR2 is YSLEER. CDR3 loop: CASSQEGTLRQFF. Written as DNA, the CDR3 is TGCGCCAGCAGCCAAGAGGGGACCCTACGCCAGTTCTTC.

This clone has a handful of counts. J is TRBJ1-5 and V is TRBV29-1, with 9 bases identical to TRBD1. Per the germline V gene, CDR1 is SQVTM and CDR2 is ANQGSEA. V gave up 4 bases and J gave up 7 bases; unmatched junction bases: 8. This CDR3 comprises 14 residues. The CDR3 is CSVAVGTGRQPQHF. The CDR3 region has the DNA TGCAGCGTTGCGGTGGGGACAGGGAGACAGCCCCAGCATTTT.